The 23 T cell receptor beta chains below come from one sample, sequenced in a study of regulatory T cells in long-lasting Graves disease listed by TCRdb under 2021. The time point tag for this specimen amounts to: newly diagnosed GD, antithyroid drugs for less than 3 months. For both TCR sequencing and RNA sequencing, RNA was extracted from PBMCs using TRIzol. Library preparation used multiplex PCR. The run used an Illumina HiSeq 4000. CDR3 regions were amplified by Arm-PCR with iRepertoire HTBI primers to construct TCR beta libraries. TCRdb reanalyzed the raw reads on its own, using fastp at Q25 for trimming and MiXCR for clone calling, and kept in-frame beta chains. When rows share a CDR3 protein, they turn into one entry using the most common DNA and genes. Counted in this sample were roughly 430,000 distinct CDR3 sequences; roughly 15% of them appeared once. About 10% of the sample belongs to the ten largest clones.

Separately, the same data were catalogued under a study of T cells in Graves' hyperthyroidism and ophthalmopathy.

Sequencing was performed on peripheral blood mononuclear cells (PBMCs), taken at new diagnosis, from a patient treated with antithyroid drugs. Receptors originate from a woman younger than 45 with Graves disease. Donor details come from another sample of the same person, matched by shared clones.

The chain carries TRBV29-1 and TRBJ2-1; perhaps TRBD2 as D (6 bases). Germline CDR1 is SQVTM and CDR2 is ANQGSEA. There are 14 residues in the CDR3. The V end lost 3 bases, the J end lost 3 bases, and 12 bases lay between the germline ends. The CDR3 here is CSVDYASDYNEQFF. In DNA form, the CDR3 reads TGCAGCGTTGACTATGCTAGCGACTACAATGAGCAGTTCTTC.

The table lists this clonotype with many counts. DNA for the CDR3: TGCGCCAGCAGCCAAAAGCTGAACACCGGGGAGCTGTTTTTT. Its translation: CASSQKLNTGELFF. The chain couples TRBV4-1 to TRBJ2-2, with D hard to call. The V gene's germline CDR1 is MGHRA and CDR2 YSYEKL. The CDR3 runs to 14 residues. The V end lost 2 bases, the J end lost 1 base, and 5 bases lay between the germline ends.

In this sample, this clonotype turned up many times. The chain links TRBV3-1 to TRBJ2-1; tentative D call: TRBD2 (5 bases). Germline-derived CDR1 and CDR2 are LGHDT and YNNKEL (reference sequence). The V gene lost 1 base and the J gene lost 8 bases, with 6 bases spanning the gap. The CDR3 is 12 amino acids. This CDR3 reads CASSQVGDEQFF. The CDR3 DNA reads TGTGCCAGCAGCCAAGTGGGAGATGAGCAGTTCTTC.

This clonotype was detected only a few times. The chain has TRBV28 and TRBJ1-6; 8 positions match TRBD1. With V trimmed by 2 bases and J by 10 bases, 7 bases remained unmatched. In germline, CDR1 is MDHEN, CDR2 SYDVKM. The CDR3 is made up of 15 amino acids. The CDR3, as DNA: TGTGCCAGCAGTTTAACGACAGGGGTTAGGTCACCCCTCCACTTT. This gives the protein CASSLTTGVRSPLHF. Supplemented by reference TRBV28 and TRBJ1-6, the full variable domain reads DVKVTQSSRYLVKRTGEKVFLECVQDMDHENMFWYRQDPGLGLRLIYFSYDVKMKEKGDIPEGYSVSREKKERFSLILESASTNQTSMYLCASSLTTGVRSPLHFGNGTRLTVT.

This clonotype was recorded at least ten times. The rearrangement uses TRBV9 and TRBJ1-1, with D unresolved. Trimming took 0 bases from V and 3 from J, leaving 15 bases between them. From germline, CDR1 is SGDLS and CDR2 YYNGEE. The length of the CDR3 is 16 residues. The CDR3 spells CASSVGFGQRDTEAFF. In DNA form, the CDR3 reads TGTGCCAGCAGCGTAGGATTCGGGCAGCGAGACACTGAAGCTTTCTTT.

This clonotype was observed at least ten times. This chain uses TRBV6-6 with TRBJ2-7, with D unresolved. Trimming cost V 0 bases and J 2 bases, with 8 bases left between them. Germline CDR1 reads MNHNY; CDR2 reads SVGAGI (reference sequence). The CDR3 runs 14 residues. DNA of the CDR3: TGTGCCAGCAGTTACTCGAGGCCCCCCTACGAGCAGTACTTC. Encoded protein: CASSYSRPPYEQYF.

The genes are TRBV13 and TRBJ2-2; D is ambiguous. The CDR3 loop spans 12 amino acids. The V gene lost 3 bases and the J gene lost 6 bases, with 5 bases spanning the gap. From germline, CDR1 is PRHDT and CDR2 FYEKMQ (reference sequence). Here the CDR3 reads CASSFVSGELFF. For the CDR3, the DNA is TGTGCCAGCAGCTTTGTGTCCGGGGAGCTGTTTTTT.

This clonotype was detected ten times or more. The V gene is TRBV5-1, the J gene TRBJ2-1; 11 bases match TRBD2. J gave up 8 bases and V 0 bases, and 4 bases lay outside the gene matches. CDR3 length: 15 residues. Germline V CDR1 and CDR2: SGHRS, YFSETQ. The CDR3 sequence is CASSLELAGAYEQFF. The CDR3 nucleotides read TGCGCCAGCAGCTTGGAACTAGCGGGAGCTTATGAGCAGTTCTTC. The variable domain in full, with the rest retrieved from reference TRBV5-1 and TRBJ2-1, is KAGVTQTPRYLIKTRGQQVTLSCSPISGHRSVSWYQQTPGQGLQFLFEYFSETQRNKGNFPGRFSGRQFSNSRSEMNVSTLELGDSALYLCASSLELAGAYEQFFGPGTRLTVL.

This clonotype appeared a few times. This chain uses TRBV27 with TRBJ1-2; weak D call: TRBD1 (6 bases). Germline lookup yields CDR1 MNHEY and CDR2 SMNVEV (reference sequence). CDR3 length: 13 residues. Trimming removed 9 bases from V and 1 base from J, with 12 bases in between. The CDR3 region is CASKDSHNYGYTF. The CDR3 DNA is TGTGCCAGTAAGGACAGCCATAACTATGGCTACACCTTC.

This clonotype occurred many times. This chain uses TRBV5-1 with TRBJ2-3; D not certain. The germline gives CDR1 SGHRS, CDR2 YFSETQ. This CDR3 comprises 15 residues. Trimming shortened V by 1 base and J by 3 bases, and 12 bases separated the two germline ends. The CDR3 DNA is TGCGCCAGCAGCTTGTCAATGGGGATGACAGATACGCAGTATTTT. Encoded protein: CASSLSMGMTDTQYF.

In its sample, this clonotype was seen a few times. The chain recombines TRBV5-5 with TRBJ1-1, with a weak D call TRBD1 (5 bases). Germline-derived CDR1 and CDR2 are SGHKS and YYEKEE (reference sequence). The CDR3 loop spans 14 amino acids. Between the trimmed V and J ends, which lost 7 bases and 1 base, there was a span of 14 bases. CDR3 DNA: TGTGCCAGCTTCGACGAGGGACCGAACACTGAAGCTTTCTTT. Translation: CASFDEGPNTEAFF. Full variable domain (missing parts from reference TRBV5-5 and TRBJ1-1): DAGVTQSPTHLIKTRGQQVTLRCSPISGHKSVSWYQQVLGQGPQFIFQYYEKEERGRGNFPDRFSARQFPNYSSELNVNALLLGDSALYLCASFDEGPNTEAFFGQGTRLTVV.

In this sample, this clonotype turned up many times. The chain joins TRBV20-1 to TRBJ2-4; D not certain. The CDR3 totals 12 residues. Trimming left V 4 bases short and J 3 bases short, with 7 bases between. CDR1 and CDR2 (germline): DFQATT, SNEGSKA (reference sequence). The CDR3 loop is CSATGDKNIQYF. The CDR3 bases are TGCAGTGCTACTGGCGACAAAAACATTCAGTACTTC.

The V call is TRBV10-1, the J call TRBJ2-6; either TRBD1 or TRBD2 may fit D (6 bases each). The germline CDR1 and CDR2 sequences are WNHNN and SYGVQD (reference sequence). Trimming took off 2 bases at V and 3 bases at J, with 11 bases between the two ends. The CDR3 length is 16 residues. The CDR3 bases are TGCGCCAGCAGTGAGCCGGGGGCGGGTGGGGCCAACGTCCTGACTTTC. Its translation: CASSEPGAGGANVLTF.

This clonotype was observed at least ten times. The genes are TRBV28 and TRBJ2-3; 12 bases agree with TRBD2. This CDR3 has 16 amino acids. Germline CDR1 reads MDHEN; CDR2 reads SYDVKM. Trimming took 7 bases from V and 2 from J; bases not matched to a gene: 7. The CDR3 loop reads CASNSGLAGITDTQYF. CDR3 coding DNA: TGTGCCAGCAACAGTGGACTAGCGGGAATCACAGATACGCAGTATTTT.

The table lists this clonotype with many counts. The chain carries TRBV3-1 and TRBJ2-1; 9 bases fit TRBD2. The CDR3 spans 13 residues. Germline V gene lookup returns CDR1 LGHDT and CDR2 YNNKEL (reference sequence). With 4 bases clipped from V and 15 bases from J, the junction kept 10 bases outside the gene matches. CDR3 sequence (DNA): TGTGCCAGCAGCCCCCCAGGCGGGACTAGCCTGTTCTTC. Translation: CASSPPGGTSLFF.

This clonotype appeared many times. The chain uses TRBV11-2 and TRBJ2-1, with TRBD2 matching 9 bases. Germline-derived CDR1 and CDR2 are SGHAT and FQNNGV. CDR3 length: 15 residues. Trimming took 5 bases from V and 7 from J; bases not matched to a gene: 9. The CDR3: CASSPASGMGNEQFF. DNA of the CDR3: TGTGCCAGCAGCCCCGCTAGCGGGATGGGGAATGAGCAGTTCTTC.

There are many counts of this clonotype. In DNA, the CDR3 is TGCAGTGCCAGAAGTGGGAATGGCGAAAAACTGTTTTTT. As protein: CSARSGNGEKLFF. The gene calls are TRBV20-1 and TRBJ1-4; D gene unclear. Germline CDR1 and CDR2: DFQATT and SNEGSKA (reference sequence). V was pared by 6 bases and J by 8 bases, with 16 bases between. The CDR3 is 13 amino acids.

V usage is TRBV2 and J usage is TRBJ2-5; D is unresolved. Trimming cost V 7 bases and J 2 bases, with 11 bases left between them. CDR1 and CDR2 (germline): SNHLY, FYNNEI. The CDR3 runs 13 residues. CDR3 in amino acids: CASMVRRQETQYF. DNA for the CDR3: TGTGCCAGCATGGTCAGGCGTCAAGAGACCCAGTACTTC.

The sample holds many counts of this clonotype. A read error may produce the germline difference seen at one junction end. The rearrangement uses TRBV5-1 and TRBJ1-1, with 9 bases matching TRBD1. The CDR3 is made up of 14 amino acids. Germline CDR1 SGHRS, CDR2 YFSETQ. The CDR3 is CASSLGQGITEAFF. CDR3 bases: TGTGCCAGCAGCCTCGGACAGGGGATCACTGAAGCTTTCTTT.

This clonotype was found many times. The chain has TRBV27 and TRBJ2-3; D is unclear. The germline CDR1 and CDR2 sequences are MNHEY and SMNVEV (reference sequence). The CDR3 extends over 9 amino acids. The V gene lost 3 bases and the J gene lost 11 bases, with 3 bases spanning the gap. The CDR3 nucleotides are TGTGCCAGCAGTTTCTTGCAGTATTTT. This gives the protein CASSFLQYF.

This clonotype was seen only a few times. A read error may be the cause here, since a much bigger clone is one base away. V and J are TRBV30 and TRBJ1-1; D ambiguous. Germline CDR1 GTSNPN, CDR2 SVGIG (reference sequence). There are 11 residues in the CDR3. The CDR3 bases are TGTGCCTGCCGGAGGAACCCTGAAGCTTTCTTT. Protein: CACRRNPEAFF.

This clonotype was seen many times. V and J are TRBV6-2 or TRBV6-3 and TRBJ2-7; tentatively, D is TRBD1 (5 bases). The V end was cut by 5 bases, the J end by 1 base, with 15 bases between. The V gene's germline CDR1 is MNHEY and CDR2 SVGEGT. The CDR3 length is 15 residues. The CDR3 here is CASSEVAGLSYEQYF. DNA for the CDR3: TGTGCCAGCAGTGAAGTGGCAGGGTTGTCCTACGAGCAGTACTTC.

DNA of the CDR3: TGCAGTGCTAGAGACTCGAACACTGAAGCTTTCTTT. Translated: CSARDSNTEAFF. The chain employs TRBV20-1 and TRBJ1-1; D remains ambiguous. CDR1 is DFQATT and CDR2 is SNEGSKA in the germline V gene (reference sequence). V shed 0 bases and J shed 1 base, with 3 bases lying between them. The CDR3 sequence is 12 residues long.